This TCR beta chain was observed in a study of Ad26.COV2.S vaccination and SARS-CoV-2 variants. Study-wide context: Enrolled in COV1001, the donor was in the Ad26.COV2.S trial arm, which received the vaccine. Broader study findings: Vaccinees reportedly had broad spike-specific CD8+ and CD4+ T cell responses.

J was trimmed by 6 bases and V by 3 bases; bases with no gene match: 6. CDR3 length: 13 residues. Per the germline V gene, CDR1 is SQVTM and CDR2 is ANQGSEA. Noted treatment: 19 received Ad26.COV2.S at low or high dose, single or two shots; 5 received placebo; per-sample allocation not given. Specimens were obtained on day 63 following the first vaccine or placebo injection. Of note for this clone: What it recognizes is unknown.

The repertoire was sequenced with immunoSEQ multiplex PCR; TCRdb's copy has only in-frame clones and lacks some. The data show 440,000 or so clones, with 90% seen just once and about 4.4% held by the top ten. This clonotype originated in a person between 18 and 59 years old who received the Ad26.COV2.S COVID-19 vaccine or a placebo. V gene TRBV29-1 combines with J gene TRBJ2-7, with 9 bases identical to TRBD1. The sequencing here drew on peripheral blood, taken in a trial of Ad26.COV2.S vaccine versus placebo. The CDR3 DNA sequence: TGCAGCGTTGAGTCGAGGACAGGGGTCGAGCAGTACTTC. This translates into CSVESRTGVEQYF.